One TCR beta chain is described in this entry. This record comes from a study of CD8+CD57+ T cells in acquired aplastic anemia. Study background: Sequencing produced an average of about 10.8 million reads per healthy donor for CD4+ cells.

This CDR3 has 17 amino acids. Germline CDR1 reads SGHVS; CDR2 reads FNYEAQ. Trimming removed 1 base at V and 0 bases at J, with 12 bases between. It was genomic DNA that served as the template for profiling TCR beta VDJ and CDR3. One entry per CDR3 protein, called by TCRdb with MiXCR from the reads. Among about 190,000 distinct CDR3 sequences listed, approximately 50% were seen once. This sequence joins TRBV7-6 and TRBJ1-4, with D hard to call. The source is a human donor in good health, serving as a control. Source material: sorted CD4+, CD8+, or CD8+CD57+ T cells (not recorded which) from PBMCs. The chain's CDR3 is CASSLVTGPPTNEKLFF. The CDR3 nucleotides read TGTGCCAGCAGCTTAGTGACTGGACCTCCAACTAATGAAAAACTGTTTTTT.